The 6 T cell receptor beta chains given below trace back to one sample, sequenced in a study of CD8 T cells in Susac syndrome. RNA amounts of about 0.5 to 1 ug underwent reverse transcription with random hexamers. MiXCR, run by TCRdb on the immunoSEQ multiplex PCR reads, gives a single entry per CDR3 protein. The table has some 150,000 distinct CDR3 sequences, about 95% seen once. Specimen: CD4+ T cells from PBMCs. The receptors shown here come from a human donor with Susac syndrome.

The J gene is TRBJ2-5, the V gene TRBV12-5, with unresolved D. The germline gives CDR1 LGHNT, CDR2 FRNRAP. The CDR3 sequence is 11 residues long. Trimming took 3 bases from V and 3 from J, leaving 2 bases between them. CDR3 residues: CASGFEETQYF. CDR3 nucleotide sequence: TGTGCTAGTGGTTTTGAAGAGACCCAGTACTTC. Full variable domain (missing parts from reference TRBV12-5 and TRBJ2-5): DARVTQTPRHKVTEMGQEVTMRCQPILGHNTVFWYRQTMMQGLELLAYFRNRAPLDDSGMPKDRFSAEMPDATLATLKIQPSEPRDSAVYFCASGFEETQYFGPGTRLLVL.

This sequence joins TRBV3-1 and TRBJ2-7; D perhaps matches TRBD1 (5 bases). Deletions cut 0 bases from V and 4 bases from J, with 13 bases between. The CDR3 runs to 15 residues. Per germline, CDR1 LGHDT and CDR2 YNNKEL (reference sequence). The CDR3, as DNA: TGTGCCAGCAGCCAAGAAGTTGCAGGGCCGTACGAGCAGTACTTC. It codes for CASSQEVAGPYEQYF.

This chain connects TRBV4-3 to TRBJ1-6; D unclear. The V gene's germline CDR1 is LGHNA and CDR2 YSLEER. V was cut by 1 base and J by 8 bases, with 3 bases left in between. The CDR3 has 12 residues. In DNA form, the CDR3 reads TGCGCCAGCAGCCAAGGGTATTCACCCCTCCACTTT. Its protein is CASSQGYSPLHF.

CDR3 region: CASSQDRGGPYEQYF. DNA for the CDR3: TGTGCCAGCAGCCAAGATCGGGGGGGCCCCTACGAGCAGTACTTC. The V and J genes are TRBV4-2 and TRBJ2-7, with 8 bases aligning to TRBD2. The CDR3 is 15 amino acids. Losses at the gene ends were 0 bases for V and 2 bases for J; bases not matched to a gene: 3. The germline CDR1 and CDR2 sequences are LGHNA and YNFKEQ.

The chain links TRBV3-1 to TRBJ2-2; D is perhaps TRBD2 (5 bases). V was cut by 3 bases and J by 7 bases, with 6 bases left in between. The V gene's germline CDR1 is LGHDT and CDR2 YNNKEL (reference sequence). There are 12 residues in the CDR3. The CDR3 nucleotides read TGTGCCAGCAGCCAGACTATCGGGGAGCTGTTTTTT. Translated: CASSQTIGELFF.

This chain joins TRBV20-1 and TRBJ2-7; D gene uncertain. There are 14 residues in the CDR3. V gave up 3 bases and J gave up 3 bases, with 15 bases separating them. Germline values: CDR1 DFQATT, CDR2 SNEGSKA (reference sequence). CDR3 sequence (DNA): TGCAGTGCTAGCCCGGTGGTAGGGATCTACGAGCAGTACTTC. Protein sequence: CSASPVVGIYEQYF.